A selection of T cell receptor beta chains follows, all from one sample in a study of blood T cell repertoires in COVID-19. Libraries were prepared by immunoSEQ multiplex PCR; TCRdb keeps only in-frame clonotypes and omits some of them. The repertoire includes 200,000 to 250,000 clones, approximately 78% of them detected once, and less than 6% sits in the top ten. Sequenced input: peripheral blood. These receptors were collected from a woman aged 65 to 85 with COVID-19, enrolled during active disease. Each CDR3 is given with its conserved first and last residue. D genes are given only for firm matches. Clone size appears in some rows only: once, few, many, or a class for an expanded clone.

V gene: TRBV28
clone size: NA
J gene: TRBJ1-5
D gene: TRBD1
CDR3 protein: CASSSDRGALQPQHF
CDR3 DNA: TGTGCCAGCAGTTCGGACAGGGGAGCGTTACAGCCCCAGCATTTT

V gene: TRBV27
clone size: NA
J gene: TRBJ1-5
D gene: NA
CDR3 protein: CASSLPQGPQHF
CDR3 DNA: TGTGCCAGCAGTTTACCACAGGGGCCCCAGCATTTT

V gene: TRBV28
clone size: NA
J gene: TRBJ2-4
D gene: NA
CDR3 protein: CASLGSLAKNIQYF
CDR3 DNA: TGTGCCAGCCTTGGTAGCCTAGCCAAAAACATTCAGTACTTC

V gene: TRBV12-2
clone size: few
J gene: TRBJ1-2
D gene: NA
CDR3 protein: CASRHPRSAMTGGEGGYTF
CDR3 DNA: TGTGCAAGTCGCCACCCTCGGTCGGCTATGACAGGGGGCGAGGGCGGCTACACCTTC

V gene: TRBV28
clone size: NA
J gene: TRBJ1-6
D gene: NA
CDR3 protein: CASSPQTGDSPLHF
CDR3 DNA: TGTGCCAGCAGCCCCCAGACGGGGGATTCACCCCTCCACTTT

V gene: TRBV25-1
clone size: NA
J gene: TRBJ1-1
D gene: TRBD1
CDR3 protein: CASSARDSGRSEAFF
CDR3 DNA: TGTGCCAGCAGTGCTCGGGACAGCGGGCGGAGTGAAGCTTTCTTT

V gene: TRBV28
clone size: NA
J gene: TRBJ1-1
D gene: NA
CDR3 protein: CASSPAGSKALWTEAFF
CDR3 DNA: TGTGCCAGCAGTCCGGCCGGGTCCAAAGCCCTCTGGACTGAAGCTTTCTTT

V gene: TRBV3-1/TRBV3-2
clone size: once
J gene: TRBJ1-1
D gene: NA
CDR3 protein: CASSQVTTRGTEAFF
CDR3 DNA: TGTGCCAGCAGCCAAGTGACTACCCGGGGCACTGAAGCTTTCTTT

V gene: TRBV29-1
clone size: NA
J gene: TRBJ1-5
D gene: NA
CDR3 protein: CSVLLGSGQPQHF
CDR3 DNA: TGCAGCGTTCTCCTGGGCAGTGGTCAGCCCCAGCATTTT

V gene: TRBV3-1/TRBV3-2
clone size: NA
J gene: TRBJ2-1
D gene: TRBD2
CDR3 protein: CASSQGTSGAFFF
CDR3 DNA: TGTGCCAGCAGCCAAGGGACTAGCGGGGCCTTTTTCTTC

V gene: TRBV4-3
clone size: NA
J gene: TRBJ1-1
D gene: TRBD1
CDR3 protein: CASSFRQGTEAFF
CDR3 DNA: TGCGCCAGCAGCTTCAGACAGGGCACTGAAGCTTTCTTT

V gene: TRBV7-9
clone size: NA
J gene: TRBJ1-1
D gene: TRBD1
CDR3 protein: CASSSTGGQSEAFF
CDR3 DNA: TGTGCCAGCAGCTCGACAGGGGGCCAGAGTGAAGCTTTCTTT

V gene: TRBV6-2/TRBV6-3
clone size: NA
J gene: TRBJ2-7
D gene: TRBD1
CDR3 protein: CASSYRGRGYEQYF
CDR3 DNA: TGTGCCAGCAGTTACAGGGGGCGCGGGTACGAGCAGTACTTC

V gene: TRBV11-2
clone size: once
J gene: TRBJ2-7
D gene: TRBD1
CDR3 protein: CASSLVETGIYEQYF
CDR3 DNA: TGTGCCAGCAGCTTAGTGGAGACAGGGATATACGAGCAGTACTTC

V gene: TRBV21-1
clone size: NA
J gene: TRBJ2-5
D gene: NA
CDR3 protein: CASSKRKLTSGTVEGETQYF
CDR3 DNA: TGTGCCAGCAGCAAAAGGAAACTGACTAGCGGGACGGTTGAGGGAGAGACCCAGTACTTC

V gene: TRBV15
clone size: NA
J gene: TRBJ2-1
D gene: TRBD1
CDR3 protein: CATSSKYRDRGDNEQFF
CDR3 DNA: TGTGCCACCAGCAGCAAATACCGGGACAGGGGGGACAATGAGCAGTTCTTC

V gene: TRBV5-1
clone size: NA
J gene: TRBJ2-3
D gene: TRBD2
CDR3 protein: CASSARTSGKLDTQYF
CDR3 DNA: TGCGCCAGCAGCGCCCGGACTAGCGGGAAATTAGATACGCAGTATTTT

V gene: TRBV5-5
clone size: NA
J gene: TRBJ1-2
D gene: TRBD1
CDR3 protein: CASSSRGGARAFDYGYTF
CDR3 DNA: TGTGCCAGCAGCTCCCGAGGGGGCGCAAGGGCGTTCGACTATGGCTACACCTTC

V gene: TRBV30
clone size: NA
J gene: TRBJ2-5
D gene: NA
CDR3 protein: CAWSPVRETQYF
CDR3 DNA: TGTGCCTGGAGTCCGGTTCGGGAGACCCAGTACTTC

V gene: TRBV11-2
clone size: NA
J gene: TRBJ1-5
D gene: TRBD1
CDR3 protein: CASSLDQGGSNQPQHF
CDR3 DNA: TGTGCCAGCAGCTTAGATCAGGGGGGTAGCAATCAGCCCCAGCATTTT

V gene: TRBV11-2
clone size: once
J gene: TRBJ2-5
D gene: TRBD1
CDR3 protein: CASSLGDRGLQETQYF
CDR3 DNA: TGTGCCAGCAGCTTAGGAGACAGGGGTCTTCAAGAGACCCAGTACTTC

V gene: TRBV6-5
clone size: once
J gene: TRBJ2-1
D gene: NA
CDR3 protein: CASSSLDSFNEQFF
CDR3 DNA: TGTGCCAGCAGTTCGCTGGACAGCTTCAATGAGCAGTTCTTC

V gene: TRBV4-3
clone size: NA
J gene: TRBJ2-1
D gene: TRBD1
CDR3 protein: CASSRSQGAGLGNGNNEQFF
CDR3 DNA: TGCGCCAGCAGCCGTAGCCAGGGGGCAGGTTTGGGCAATGGGAACAATGAGCAGTTCTTC

V gene: TRBV7-3
clone size: NA
J gene: TRBJ2-1
D gene: NA
CDR3 protein: CASSYDSSSYNEQFF
CDR3 DNA: TGTGCCAGCAGCTACGACTCGAGCTCCTACAATGAGCAGTTCTTC

V gene: TRBV27
clone size: NA
J gene: TRBJ2-3
D gene: TRBD1
CDR3 protein: CASSYRGTDTQYF
CDR3 DNA: TGTGCCAGCAGTTACAGGGGAACAGATACGCAGTATTTT

V gene: TRBV5-6
clone size: NA
J gene: TRBJ1-6
D gene: TRBD1
CDR3 protein: CASSPRTGQSRNSPLHF
CDR3 DNA: TGTGCCAGCAGCCCTCGGACAGGGCAGAGTCGGAATTCACCCCTCCACTTT

V gene: TRBV7-3
clone size: NA
J gene: TRBJ1-2
D gene: TRBD1
CDR3 protein: CASSLKTGNGYTF
CDR3 DNA: TGTGCCAGCAGCTTAAAGACAGGGAATGGCTACACCTTC

V gene: TRBV9
clone size: few
J gene: TRBJ1-5
D gene: NA
CDR3 protein: CASSVGPGQPQHF
CDR3 DNA: TGTGCCAGCAGTGTGGGGCCCGGACAGCCCCAGCATTTT

V gene: TRBV7-2
clone size: NA
J gene: TRBJ1-1
D gene: NA
CDR3 protein: CASSLEQMNTEAFF
CDR3 DNA: TGTGCCAGCAGCTTAGAACAGATGAACACTGAAGCTTTCTTT

V gene: TRBV7-9
clone size: NA
J gene: TRBJ1-2
D gene: NA
CDR3 protein: CASSHDYREADYTF
CDR3 DNA: TGTGCCAGCAGCCACGATTACCGGGAAGCGGACTACACCTTC

V gene: TRBV6-2/TRBV6-3
clone size: NA
J gene: TRBJ1-2
D gene: TRBD1
CDR3 protein: CASSYSGGQVYGYTF
CDR3 DNA: TGTGCCAGCAGTTACTCGGGGGGACAGGTCTATGGCTACACCTTC

V gene: TRBV28
clone size: few
J gene: TRBJ1-2
D gene: NA
CDR3 protein: CASSLRGYGYTF
CDR3 DNA: TGTGCCAGCAGTTTACGGGGATACGGCTACACCTTC

V gene: TRBV25-1
clone size: NA
J gene: TRBJ2-5
D gene: NA
CDR3 protein: CASSGATGRGETQYF
CDR3 DNA: TGTGCCAGCAGTGGGGCAACAGGGAGGGGAGAGACCCAGTACTTC

V gene: TRBV9
clone size: NA
J gene: TRBJ2-2
D gene: TRBD2
CDR3 protein: CASSVELAGGSNGELFF
CDR3 DNA: TGTGCCAGCAGCGTAGAGCTAGCGGGAGGGAGTAACGGGGAGCTGTTTTTT

V gene: TRBV5-1
clone size: NA
J gene: TRBJ1-1
D gene: TRBD1
CDR3 protein: CASSLGQGVGEAFF
CDR3 DNA: TGCGCCAGCAGCTTGGGACAGGGGGTCGGTGAAGCTTTCTTT

V gene: TRBV20-1
clone size: NA
J gene: TRBJ2-1
D gene: NA
CDR3 protein: CSATPGLLTVF
CDR3 DNA: TGCAGTGCTACCCCGGGACTCCTAACGGTCTTC

V gene: TRBV28
clone size: NA
J gene: TRBJ1-2
D gene: NA
CDR3 protein: CASTYPGVNGYTF
CDR3 DNA: TGTGCCAGCACCTACCCCGGGGTTAATGGCTACACCTTC

V gene: TRBV5-8
clone size: NA
J gene: TRBJ2-1
D gene: TRBD1
CDR3 protein: CASSLDRGHREQFF
CDR3 DNA: TGTGCCAGCAGCTTGGACAGGGGGCATCGCGAGCAGTTCTTC

V gene: TRBV28
clone size: NA
J gene: TRBJ1-2
D gene: NA
CDR3 protein: CASSSTAVVYGYTF
CDR3 DNA: TGTGCCAGCAGTTCCACGGCGGTGGTTTATGGCTACACCTTC

V gene: TRBV24-1
clone size: few
J gene: TRBJ2-1
D gene: TRBD2
CDR3 protein: CATSDFGREPQRGLDNEQFF
CDR3 DNA: TGTGCCACCAGTGATTTTGGCAGGGAGCCACAGCGGGGGTTAGACAATGAGCAGTTCTTC

V gene: TRBV9
clone size: NA
J gene: TRBJ2-1
D gene: NA
CDR3 protein: CASSPSSKASSYNEQFF
CDR3 DNA: TGTGCCAGCAGCCCAAGCTCGAAGGCTAGTTCCTACAATGAGCAGTTCTTC

V gene: TRBV30
clone size: once
J gene: TRBJ1-2
D gene: NA
CDR3 protein: CAWRGWLYGYTF
CDR3 DNA: TGTGCCTGGAGGGGCTGGCTCTATGGCTACACCTTC

V gene: TRBV28
clone size: once
J gene: TRBJ2-1
D gene: TRBD2
CDR3 protein: CASNVGLAGVDNEQFF
CDR3 DNA: TGTGCCAGCAACGTGGGGCTAGCGGGAGTGGACAATGAGCAGTTCTTC

V gene: TRBV7-2
clone size: NA
J gene: TRBJ2-2
D gene: TRBD2
CDR3 protein: CGAGRAFGGELFF
CDR3 DNA: TGTGGGGCCGGGAGGGCCTTCGGCGGGGAGCTGTTTTTT

V gene: TRBV9
clone size: NA
J gene: TRBJ1-2
D gene: NA
CDR3 protein: CASSVGTASYGYTF
CDR3 DNA: TGTGCCAGCAGCGTAGGGACAGCTTCCTATGGCTACACCTTC

V gene: TRBV21-1
clone size: once
J gene: TRBJ2-7
D gene: NA
CDR3 protein: CASSKHIRSLRLAPYYEQYF
CDR3 DNA: TGTGCCAGCAGCAAACATATTAGGAGTTTGCGACTAGCGCCCTATTACGAGCAGTACTTC

V gene: TRBV9
clone size: NA
J gene: TRBJ1-2
D gene: TRBD1
CDR3 protein: CASSVGQGAFGYTF
CDR3 DNA: TGTGCCAGCAGCGTAGGACAGGGGGCGTTTGGCTACACCTTC

V gene: TRBV12-3/TRBV12-4
clone size: once
J gene: TRBJ1-6
D gene: NA
CDR3 protein: CASSSPNSPLHF
CDR3 DNA: TGTGCCAGCAGCTCTCCTAATTCACCCCTCCACTTT

V gene: TRBV7-8
clone size: NA
J gene: TRBJ2-7
D gene: TRBD1
CDR3 protein: CASSLLGTETYEQYF
CDR3 DNA: TGTGCCAGCAGCTTGTTGGGGACAGAGACATACGAGCAGTACTTC

V gene: TRBV27
clone size: NA
J gene: TRBJ2-7
D gene: TRBD2
CDR3 protein: CASSLGTISEQYF
CDR3 DNA: TGTGCCAGCAGTTTGGGGACTATCAGCGAGCAGTACTTC

V gene: TRBV7-3
clone size: NA
J gene: TRBJ1-1
D gene: NA
CDR3 protein: CASSLTREGHTEAFF
CDR3 DNA: TGTGCCAGCAGCCTCACGAGGGAAGGGCACACTGAAGCTTTCTTT

V gene: TRBV3-1/TRBV3-2
clone size: NA
J gene: TRBJ2-3
D gene: NA
CDR3 protein: CASSQEHRTDTDTQYF
CDR3 DNA: TGTGCCAGCAGCCAAGAGCACAGGACAGACACAGATACGCAGTATTTT

V gene: TRBV10-3
clone size: NA
J gene: TRBJ2-7
D gene: TRBD1
CDR3 protein: CAISGSVGKGASYEQYF
CDR3 DNA: TGTGCCATCAGTGGTTCCGTCGGTAAGGGGGCCTCCTACGAGCAGTACTTC

V gene: TRBV5-6
clone size: NA
J gene: TRBJ1-3
D gene: TRBD1
CDR3 protein: CASSSGQGARNTIYF
CDR3 DNA: TGTGCCAGCAGCTCGGGACAGGGGGCTAGAAACACCATATATTTT

V gene: TRBV12-3/TRBV12-4
clone size: NA
J gene: TRBJ1-1
D gene: NA
CDR3 protein: CASSLQANTEAFF
CDR3 DNA: TGTGCCAGCAGTTTACAGGCGAACACTGAAGCTTTCTTT

V gene: TRBV3-1/TRBV3-2
clone size: NA
J gene: TRBJ1-2
D gene: NA
CDR3 protein: CASSRNPLANYGYTF
CDR3 DNA: TGTGCCAGCAGCCGAAACCCATTAGCTAACTATGGCTACACCTTC

V gene: TRBV3-1/TRBV3-2
clone size: NA
J gene: TRBJ2-2
D gene: NA
CDR3 protein: CASSQGPRGELFF
CDR3 DNA: TGTGCCAGCAGCCAAGGCCCAAGAGGCGAGCTGTTTTTT